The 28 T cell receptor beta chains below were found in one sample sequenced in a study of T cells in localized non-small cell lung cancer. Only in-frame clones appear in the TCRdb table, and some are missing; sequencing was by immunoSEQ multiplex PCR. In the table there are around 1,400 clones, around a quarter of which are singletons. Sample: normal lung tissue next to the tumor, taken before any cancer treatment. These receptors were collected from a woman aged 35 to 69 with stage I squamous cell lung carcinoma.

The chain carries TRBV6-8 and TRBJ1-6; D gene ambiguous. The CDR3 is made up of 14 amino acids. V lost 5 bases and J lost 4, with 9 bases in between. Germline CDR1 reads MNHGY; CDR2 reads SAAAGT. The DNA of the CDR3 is TGTGCCAGCAGTGCCGGGCCTTATAATTCACCCCTCCACTTT. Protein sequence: CASSAGPYNSPLHF.

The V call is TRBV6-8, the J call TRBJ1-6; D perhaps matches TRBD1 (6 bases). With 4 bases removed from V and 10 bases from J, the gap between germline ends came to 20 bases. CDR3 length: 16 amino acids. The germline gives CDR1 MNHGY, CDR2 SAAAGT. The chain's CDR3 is CASSSTQGRRISPLHF. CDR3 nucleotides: TGTGCCAGCAGTTCCACTCAGGGGCGCCGAATCTCACCCCTCCACTTT.

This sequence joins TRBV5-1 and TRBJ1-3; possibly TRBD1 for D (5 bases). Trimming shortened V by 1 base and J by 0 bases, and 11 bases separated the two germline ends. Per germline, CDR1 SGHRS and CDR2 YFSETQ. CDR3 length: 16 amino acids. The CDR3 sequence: CASSLRVQGSGNTIYF. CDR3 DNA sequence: TGCGCCAGCAGCTTGCGTGTTCAGGGCTCTGGAAACACCATATATTTT.

CDR3 sequence: CASSPQVSSNQPQHF. CDR3 in DNA: TGTGCCAGCTCACCCCAGGTGTCAAGCAATCAGCCCCAGCATTTT. V is TRBV18 and J is TRBJ1-5; no clear D gene. CDR3 length equals 15 residues. The germline V gene encodes CDR1 KGHSH and CDR2 LQKENI. Trimming shortened V by 3 bases and J by 1 base, and 10 bases separated the two germline ends.

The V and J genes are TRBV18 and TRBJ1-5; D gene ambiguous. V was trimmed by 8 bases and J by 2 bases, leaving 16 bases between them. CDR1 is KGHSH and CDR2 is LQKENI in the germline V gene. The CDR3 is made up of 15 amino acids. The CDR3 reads CASTKDLGGNQPQHF. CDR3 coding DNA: TGTGCCAGCACGAAGGACCTCGGAGGCAATCAGCCCCAGCATTTT.

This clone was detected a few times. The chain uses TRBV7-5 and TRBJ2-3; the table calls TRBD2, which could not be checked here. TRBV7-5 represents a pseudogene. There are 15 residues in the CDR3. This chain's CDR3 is CASTTGMRGTDTQYF. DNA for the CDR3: TGTGCCAGCACAACCGGGATGAGGGGCACAGATACGCAGTATTTT.

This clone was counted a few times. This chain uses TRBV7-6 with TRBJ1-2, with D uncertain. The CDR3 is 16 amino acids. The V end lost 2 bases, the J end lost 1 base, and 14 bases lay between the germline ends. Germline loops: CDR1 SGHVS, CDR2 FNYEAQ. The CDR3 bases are TGTGCCAGCAGCTTAACGATCGACACCTTTAACTATGGCTACACCTTC. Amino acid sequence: CASSLTIDTFNYGYTF. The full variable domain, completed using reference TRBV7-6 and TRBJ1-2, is GAGVSQSPRYKVTKRGQDVALRCDPISGHVSLYWYRQALGQGPEFLTYFNYEAQQDKSGLPNDRFSAERPEGSISTLTIQRTEQRDSAMYRCASSLTIDTFNYGYTFGSGTRLTVV.

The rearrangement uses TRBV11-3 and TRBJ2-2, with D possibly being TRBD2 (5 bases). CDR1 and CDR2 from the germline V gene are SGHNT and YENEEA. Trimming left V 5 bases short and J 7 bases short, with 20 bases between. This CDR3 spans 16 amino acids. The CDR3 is CASSPHYWGAGGELFF. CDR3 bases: TGTGCCAGCAGCCCCCATTATTGGGGAGCCGGCGGGGAGCTGTTTTTT.

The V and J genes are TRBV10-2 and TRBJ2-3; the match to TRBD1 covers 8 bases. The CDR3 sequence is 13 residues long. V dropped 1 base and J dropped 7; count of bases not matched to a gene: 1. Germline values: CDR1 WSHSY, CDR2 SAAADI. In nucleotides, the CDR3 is TGCGCCAGCAGTGAGTACAGGGGGAATACGCAGTATTTT. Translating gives CASSEYRGNTQYF.

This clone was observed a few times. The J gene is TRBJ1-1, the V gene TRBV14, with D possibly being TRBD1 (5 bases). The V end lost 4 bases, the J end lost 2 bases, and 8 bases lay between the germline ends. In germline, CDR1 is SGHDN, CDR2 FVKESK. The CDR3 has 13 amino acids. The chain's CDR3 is CASSRDPNTEAFF. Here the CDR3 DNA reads TGTGCCAGCAGCCGGGACCCAAACACTGAAGCTTTCTTT.

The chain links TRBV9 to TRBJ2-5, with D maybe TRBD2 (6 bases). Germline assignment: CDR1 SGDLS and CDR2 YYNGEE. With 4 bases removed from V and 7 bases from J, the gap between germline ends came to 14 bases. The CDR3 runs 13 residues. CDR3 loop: CASSPAAGWTQYF. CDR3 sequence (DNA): TGTGCCAGCAGCCCCGCCGCGGGGTGGACCCAGTACTTC.

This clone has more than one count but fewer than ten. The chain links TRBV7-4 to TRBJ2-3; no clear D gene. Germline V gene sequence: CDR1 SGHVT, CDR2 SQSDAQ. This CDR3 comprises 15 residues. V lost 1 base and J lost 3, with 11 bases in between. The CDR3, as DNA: TGTGCCAGCAGCTTAGAGTATTTAAGGACAGATACGCAGTATTTT. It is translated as CASSLEYLRTDTQYF. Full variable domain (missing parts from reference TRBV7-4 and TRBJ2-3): GAGVSQSPRYKVAKRGRDVALRCDSISGHVTLYWYRQTLGQGSEVLTYSQSDAQRDKSGRPSGRFSAERPERSVSTLKIQRTEQGDSAVYLCASSLEYLRTDTQYFGPGTRLTVL.

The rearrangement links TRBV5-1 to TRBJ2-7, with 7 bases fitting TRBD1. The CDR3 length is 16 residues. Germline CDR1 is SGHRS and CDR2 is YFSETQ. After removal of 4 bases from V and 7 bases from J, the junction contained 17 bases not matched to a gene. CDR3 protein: CASSPGTVLYKGEQYF. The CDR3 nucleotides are TGCGCCAGCAGCCCCGGGACAGTTCTCTACAAAGGGGAGCAGTACTTC. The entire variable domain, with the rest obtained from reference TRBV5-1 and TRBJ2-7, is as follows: KAGVTQTPRYLIKTRGQQVTLSCSPISGHRSVSWYQQTPGQGLQFLFEYFSETQRNKGNFPGRFSGRQFSNSRSEMNVSTLELGDSALYLCASSPGTVLYKGEQYFGPGTRLTVT.

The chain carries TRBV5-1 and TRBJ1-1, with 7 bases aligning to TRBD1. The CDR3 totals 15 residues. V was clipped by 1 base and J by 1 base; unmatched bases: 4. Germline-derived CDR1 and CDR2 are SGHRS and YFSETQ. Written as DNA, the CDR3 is TGCGCCAGCAGCTTGATGACAGGGTCGAACACTGAAGCTTTCTTT. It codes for CASSLMTGSNTEAFF.

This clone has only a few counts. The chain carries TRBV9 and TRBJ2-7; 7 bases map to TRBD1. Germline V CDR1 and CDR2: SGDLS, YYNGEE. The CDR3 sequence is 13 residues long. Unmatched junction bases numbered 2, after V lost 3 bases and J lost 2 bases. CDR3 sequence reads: CASSGQGAYEQYF. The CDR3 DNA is TGTGCCAGCAGCGGACAGGGTGCCTACGAGCAGTACTTC.

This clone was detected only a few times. The CDR3 sequence: CASSLVRGSGSNEQYF. For the CDR3, the DNA is TGTGCCAGCAGCTTAGTCAGGGGTAGCGGGAGTAACGAGCAGTACTTC. The gene calls are TRBV11-3 and TRBJ2-7; TRBD2 matches at 9 bases. In germline, CDR1 is SGHNT, CDR2 YENEEA. The length of the CDR3 is 16 residues. The V gene end was trimmed by 1 base and the J gene end by 5 bases; junction bases not matched to a gene: 9.

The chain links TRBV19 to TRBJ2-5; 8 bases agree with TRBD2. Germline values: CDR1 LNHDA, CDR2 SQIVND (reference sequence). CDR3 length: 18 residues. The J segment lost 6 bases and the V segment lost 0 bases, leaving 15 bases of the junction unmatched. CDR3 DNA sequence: TGTGCCAGTAGTATAGATCATAGGAGGACTAGCTGGGCAAAGACCCAGTACTTC. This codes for CASSIDHRRTSWAKTQYF.

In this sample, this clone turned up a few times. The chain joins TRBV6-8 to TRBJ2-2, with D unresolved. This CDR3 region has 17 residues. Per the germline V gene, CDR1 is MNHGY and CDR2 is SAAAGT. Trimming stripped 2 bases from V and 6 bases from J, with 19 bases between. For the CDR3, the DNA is TGTGCCAGCAGTTACAGTCTTTCCGTAGGTCGAGCCGGGGAGCTGTTTTTT. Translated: CASSYSLSVGRAGELFF.

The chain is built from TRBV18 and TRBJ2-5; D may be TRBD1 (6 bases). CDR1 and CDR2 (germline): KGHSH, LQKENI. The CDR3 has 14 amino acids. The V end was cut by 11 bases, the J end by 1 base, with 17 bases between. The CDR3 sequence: CASLDPDSQETQYF. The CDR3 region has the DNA TGTGCCTCCCTCGACCCGGACAGCCAAGAGACCCAGTACTTC.

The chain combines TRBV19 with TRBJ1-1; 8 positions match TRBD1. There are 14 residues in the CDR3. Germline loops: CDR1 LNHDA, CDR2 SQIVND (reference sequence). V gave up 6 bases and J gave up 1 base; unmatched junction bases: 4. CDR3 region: CASSRQGANTEAFF. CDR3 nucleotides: TGTGCCAGTAGCCGGCAGGGGGCGAACACTGAAGCTTTCTTT.

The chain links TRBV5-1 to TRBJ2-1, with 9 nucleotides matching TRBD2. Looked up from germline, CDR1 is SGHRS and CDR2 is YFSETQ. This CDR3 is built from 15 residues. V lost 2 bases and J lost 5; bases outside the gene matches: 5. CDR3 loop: CASSFPSGADNEQFF. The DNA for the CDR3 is TGCGCCAGCAGCTTCCCTAGCGGGGCCGACAATGAGCAGTTCTTC.

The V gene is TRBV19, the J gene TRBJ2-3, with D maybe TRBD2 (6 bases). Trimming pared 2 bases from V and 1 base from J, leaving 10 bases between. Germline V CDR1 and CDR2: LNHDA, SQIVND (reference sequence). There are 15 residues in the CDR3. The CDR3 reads CASSIMASGTDTQYF. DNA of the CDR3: TGTGCCAGTAGTATAATGGCTAGCGGCACAGATACGCAGTATTTT.

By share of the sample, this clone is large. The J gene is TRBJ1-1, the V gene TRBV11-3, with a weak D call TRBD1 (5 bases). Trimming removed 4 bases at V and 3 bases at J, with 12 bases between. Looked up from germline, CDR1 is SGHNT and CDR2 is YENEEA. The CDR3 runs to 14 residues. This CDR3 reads CASSYRTGDTEAFF. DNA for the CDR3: TGTGCCAGCAGCTACCGGACGGGGGACACTGAAGCTTTCTTT.

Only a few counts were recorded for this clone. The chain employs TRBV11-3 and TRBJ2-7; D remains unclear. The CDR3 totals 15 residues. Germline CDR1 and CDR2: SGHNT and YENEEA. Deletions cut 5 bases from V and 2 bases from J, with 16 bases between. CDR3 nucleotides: TGTGCCAGCAGCGCAGGTCGTCGGAATACCTACGAGCAGTACTTC. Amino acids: CASSAGRRNTYEQYF.

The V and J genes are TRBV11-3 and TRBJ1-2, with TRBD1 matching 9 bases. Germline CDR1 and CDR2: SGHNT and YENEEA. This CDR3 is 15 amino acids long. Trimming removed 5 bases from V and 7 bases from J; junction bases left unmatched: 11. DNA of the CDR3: TGTGCCAGCAGCCCGCGGGACAGGGTATTATCTGGCTACACCTTC. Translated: CASSPRDRVLSGYTF.

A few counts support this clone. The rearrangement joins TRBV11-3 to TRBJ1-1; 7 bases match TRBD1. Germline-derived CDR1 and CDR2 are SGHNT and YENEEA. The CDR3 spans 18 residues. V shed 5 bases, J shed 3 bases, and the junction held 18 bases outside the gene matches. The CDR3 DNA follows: TGTGCCAGCAGCCAGTCCCCGGGACAGCTAAACCTCGACACTGAAGCTTTCTTT. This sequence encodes CASSQSPGQLNLDTEAFF.

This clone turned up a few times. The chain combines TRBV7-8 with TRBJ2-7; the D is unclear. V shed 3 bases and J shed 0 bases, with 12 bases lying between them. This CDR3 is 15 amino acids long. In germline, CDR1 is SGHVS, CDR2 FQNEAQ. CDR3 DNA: TGTGCCAGCAGCTTGGCCTTCGGGTCCTCCTACGAGCAGTACTTC. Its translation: CASSLAFGSSYEQYF.

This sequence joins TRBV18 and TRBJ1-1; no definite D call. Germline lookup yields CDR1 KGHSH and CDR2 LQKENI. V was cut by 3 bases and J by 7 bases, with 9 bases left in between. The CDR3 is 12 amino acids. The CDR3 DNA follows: TGTGCCAGCTCACCGGGAAGGGATGAAGCTTTCTTT. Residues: CASSPGRDEAFF.